This T cell receptor (beta chain) derives from a study of cytomegalovirus exposure and HLA in healthy donors. Findings and caveats of the study: A later analysis found that most CMV-associated TCR beta chains appeared HLA-restricted. According to an earlier analysis, most TCR beta V segments yielded productive rearrangements about 87% or about 30% of the time. When the data were analyzed later, several of the most significant clusters appeared to be linked to common viral pathogens. The authors later linked a missense DCLRE1C variant to TCR beta V- and J-gene trimming.

Trimming pared 3 bases from V and 5 bases from J, leaving 17 bases between. The CDR3 consists of 15 residues. Germline CDR1 is SGHNT and CDR2 is YYREEE (reference sequence). PCR used 60 Vbeta primers and 13 Jbeta primers. Clones were sequenced by immunoSEQ multiplex PCR, and TCRdb holds only the in-frame ones, with some missing. Among under 170,000 clones, 70% to 80% were seen once, and the ten largest hold 3.5%. Concerning this clone: Antigen unknown.

The sequencing input was PBMCs. The clonotype comes from a human donor in good health. V usage is TRBV5-4 and J usage is TRBJ1-2; possibly TRBD1 for D (5 bases). This CDR3 reads CASSSLSGLHYGYTF. As DNA, the CDR3 is TGTGCCAGCAGCTCGCTGTCGGGACTGCATTATGGCTACACCTTC.